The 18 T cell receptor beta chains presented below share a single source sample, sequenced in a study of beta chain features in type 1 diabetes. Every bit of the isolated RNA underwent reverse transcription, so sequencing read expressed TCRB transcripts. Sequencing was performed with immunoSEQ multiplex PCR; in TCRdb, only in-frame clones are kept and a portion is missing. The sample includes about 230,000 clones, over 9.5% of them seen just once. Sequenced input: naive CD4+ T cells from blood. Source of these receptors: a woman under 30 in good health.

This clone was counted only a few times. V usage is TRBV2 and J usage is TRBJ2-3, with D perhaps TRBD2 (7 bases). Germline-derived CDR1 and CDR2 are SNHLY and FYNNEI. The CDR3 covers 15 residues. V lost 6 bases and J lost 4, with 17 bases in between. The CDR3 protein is CASSMRGGPSDTQYF. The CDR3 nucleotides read TGTGCCAGCAGCATGAGGGGGGGGCCATCAGATACGCAGTATTTT.

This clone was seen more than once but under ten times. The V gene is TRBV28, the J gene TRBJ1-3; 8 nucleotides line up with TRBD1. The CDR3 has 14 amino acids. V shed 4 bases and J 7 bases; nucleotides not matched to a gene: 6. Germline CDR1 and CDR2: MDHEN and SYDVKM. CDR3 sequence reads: CASSSGQGENTIYF. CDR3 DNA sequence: TGTGCCAGCAGTTCCGGACAGGGAGAGAACACCATATATTTT. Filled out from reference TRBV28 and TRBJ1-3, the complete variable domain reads DVKVTQSSRYLVKRTGEKVFLECVQDMDHENMFWYRQDPGLGLRLIYFSYDVKMKEKGDIPEGYSVSREKKERFSLILESASTNQTSMYLCASSSGQGENTIYFGEGSWLTVV.

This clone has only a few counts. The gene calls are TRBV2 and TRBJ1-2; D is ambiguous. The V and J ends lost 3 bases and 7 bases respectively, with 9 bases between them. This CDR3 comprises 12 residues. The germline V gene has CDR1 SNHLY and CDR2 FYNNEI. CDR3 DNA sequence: TGTGCCAGCAGTGAGGGAGGCGGTGGCTACACCTTC. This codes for CASSEGGGGYTF.

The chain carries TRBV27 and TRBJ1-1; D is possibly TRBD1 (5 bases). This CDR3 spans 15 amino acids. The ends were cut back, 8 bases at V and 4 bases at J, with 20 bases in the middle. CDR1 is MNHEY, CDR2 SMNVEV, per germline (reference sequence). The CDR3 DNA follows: TGTGCCAGCCGCTCACTCAGGGATTCGGGCACTGAAGCTTTCTTT. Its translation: CASRSLRDSGTEAFF.

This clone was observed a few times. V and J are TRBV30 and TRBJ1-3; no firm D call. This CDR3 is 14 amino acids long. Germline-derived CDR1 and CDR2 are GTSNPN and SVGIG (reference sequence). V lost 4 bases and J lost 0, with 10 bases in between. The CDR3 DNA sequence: TGTGCCTGGACAACAGTCCGCTCTGGAAACACCATATATTTT. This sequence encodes CAWTTVRSGNTIYF.

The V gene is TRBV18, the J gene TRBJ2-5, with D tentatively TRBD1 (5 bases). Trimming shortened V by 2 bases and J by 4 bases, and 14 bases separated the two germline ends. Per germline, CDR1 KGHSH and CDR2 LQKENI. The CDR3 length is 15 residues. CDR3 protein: CASSPEAGMRETQYF. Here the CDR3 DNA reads TGTGCCAGCTCACCAGAGGCAGGGATGAGAGAGACCCAGTACTTC.

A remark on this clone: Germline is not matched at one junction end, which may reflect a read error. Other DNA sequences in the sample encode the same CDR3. The CDR3 bases are TGCGCGAGCAGCTCAGCCCAGGGGTATGAGACCCAGTACTTC. It yields the protein CASSSAQGYETQYF. The chain links TRBV5-1 to TRBJ2-5, with D possibly being TRBD1 (6 bases). The length of the CDR3 is 14 residues. Germline CDR1 is SGHRS and CDR2 is YFSETQ.

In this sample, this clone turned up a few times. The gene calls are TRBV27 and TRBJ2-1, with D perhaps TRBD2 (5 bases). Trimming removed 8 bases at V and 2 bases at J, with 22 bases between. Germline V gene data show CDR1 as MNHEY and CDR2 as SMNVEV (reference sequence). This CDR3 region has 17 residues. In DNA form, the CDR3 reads TGTGCCAGCGTCCCGCTGAGAGGGAGCATGACCTACAATGAGCAGTTCTTC. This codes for CASVPLRGSMTYNEQFF.

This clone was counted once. CDR3 protein: CASSPPAGRAYNEQFF. In DNA, the CDR3 is TGTGCCAGCAGCCCGCCTGCCGGGAGGGCCTACAATGAGCAGTTCTTC. The chain recombines TRBV27 with TRBJ2-1, with 8 bases aligning to TRBD2. Losses at the gene ends were 6 bases for V and 2 bases for J; bases not matched to a gene: 9. CDR3 length equals 16 residues. Germline V CDR1 and CDR2: MNHEY, SMNVEV (reference sequence).

CDR3 bases: TGCGCCAGCAACCGAGGAGAGACCCAGTACTTC. It is translated as CASNRGETQYF. The rearrangement joins TRBV5-1 to TRBJ2-5, with unresolved D. This CDR3 is 11 amino acids long. Germline CDR1 SGHRS, CDR2 YFSETQ. Between the trimmed V and J ends, which lost 6 bases and 4 bases, there was a span of 7 bases. Drawing the rest from reference TRBV5-1 and TRBJ2-5, the complete variable domain is KAGVTQTPRYLIKTRGQQVTLSCSPISGHRSVSWYQQTPGQGLQFLFEYFSETQRNKGNFPGRFSGRQFSNSRSEMNVSTLELGDSALYLCASNRGETQYFGPGTRLLVL.

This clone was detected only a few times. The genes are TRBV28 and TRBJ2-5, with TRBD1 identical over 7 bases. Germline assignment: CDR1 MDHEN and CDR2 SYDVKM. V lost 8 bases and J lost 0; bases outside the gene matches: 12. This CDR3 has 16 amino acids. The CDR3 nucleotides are TGTGCCAGCTTACCTTTGGGACAGCCCCACCAAGAGACCCAGTACTTC. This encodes CASLPLGQPHQETQYF.

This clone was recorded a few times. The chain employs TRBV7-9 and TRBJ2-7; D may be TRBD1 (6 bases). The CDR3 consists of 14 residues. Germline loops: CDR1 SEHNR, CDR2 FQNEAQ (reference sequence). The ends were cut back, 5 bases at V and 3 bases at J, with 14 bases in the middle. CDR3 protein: CASSPDTGNYEQYF. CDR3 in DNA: TGTGCCAGCAGCCCCGATACAGGGAACTACGAGCAGTACTTC.

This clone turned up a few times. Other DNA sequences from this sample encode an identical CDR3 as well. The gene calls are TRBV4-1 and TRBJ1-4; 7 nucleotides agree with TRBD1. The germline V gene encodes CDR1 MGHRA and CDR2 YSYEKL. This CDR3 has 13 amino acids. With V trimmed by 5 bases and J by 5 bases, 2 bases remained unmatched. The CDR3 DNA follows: TGCGCCAGCAGCTTGACAGGGAATGAAAAACTGTTTTTT. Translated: CASSLTGNEKLFF.

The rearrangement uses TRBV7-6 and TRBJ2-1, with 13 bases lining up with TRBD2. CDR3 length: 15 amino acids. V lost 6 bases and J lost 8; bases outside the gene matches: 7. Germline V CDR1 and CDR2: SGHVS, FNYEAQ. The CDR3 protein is CASSLGTSGKDEQFF. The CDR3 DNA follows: TGTGCCAGCAGTTTGGGGACTAGCGGGAAGGATGAGCAGTTCTTC. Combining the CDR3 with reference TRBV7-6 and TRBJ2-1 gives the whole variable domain GAGVSQSPRYKVTKRGQDVALRCDPISGHVSLYWYRQALGQGPEFLTYFNYEAQQDKSGLPNDRFSAERPEGSISTLTIQRTEQRDSAMYRCASSLGTSGKDEQFFGPGTRLTVL.

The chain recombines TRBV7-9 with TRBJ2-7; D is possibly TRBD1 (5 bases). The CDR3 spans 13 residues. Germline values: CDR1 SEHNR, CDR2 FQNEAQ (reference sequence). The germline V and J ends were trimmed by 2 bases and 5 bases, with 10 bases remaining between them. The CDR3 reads CASSLQGQHEQYF. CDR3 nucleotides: TGTGCCAGCAGCTTACAGGGTCAACACGAGCAGTACTTC.

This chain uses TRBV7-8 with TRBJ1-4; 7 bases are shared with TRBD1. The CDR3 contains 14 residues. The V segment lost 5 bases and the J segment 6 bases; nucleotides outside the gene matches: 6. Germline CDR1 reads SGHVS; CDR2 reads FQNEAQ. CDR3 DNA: TGTGCCAGCAGCCTCCGGGACAGTTATGAAAAACTGTTTTTT. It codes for CASSLRDSYEKLFF.

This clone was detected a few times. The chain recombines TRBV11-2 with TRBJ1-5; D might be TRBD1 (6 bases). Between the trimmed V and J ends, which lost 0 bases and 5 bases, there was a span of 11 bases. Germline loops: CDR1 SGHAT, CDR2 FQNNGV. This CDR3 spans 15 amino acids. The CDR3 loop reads CASSLETGSDQPQHF. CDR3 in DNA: TGTGCCAGCAGCTTAGAAACAGGGTCGGATCAGCCCCAGCATTTT.

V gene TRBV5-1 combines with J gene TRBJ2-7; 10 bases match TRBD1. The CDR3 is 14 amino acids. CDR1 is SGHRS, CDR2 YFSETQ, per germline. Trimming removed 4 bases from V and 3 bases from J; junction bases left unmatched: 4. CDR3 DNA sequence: TGCGCCAGCAGCAAAGGACAGGGGGACTACGAGCAGTACTTC. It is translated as CASSKGQGDYEQYF.